This is a list of T cell receptor beta chains from one sample in a study of blood T cell repertoires in COVID-19. Clones were sequenced by immunoSEQ multiplex PCR, and TCRdb holds only the in-frame ones, with some missing. The sample has 200,000 or so clones; approximately 85% are singletons. What was sequenced was peripheral blood. All receptors come from a man aged 60 to 69 with acute or convalescent COVID-19. Each CDR3 is given with its conserved first and last residue. Each record gives: clone size, V gene, D gene, CDR3 length, J gene, CDR3 protein, CDR3 DNA. A D gene is named only where the DNA matches it firmly. Clone size is shown for a subset of rows, as once, few, many or a class of expanded clone.

size: .
V: TRBV6-5
D: .
length: 15
J: TRBJ1-4
CDR3: CASSYSAAANEKLFF
DNA: TGTGCCAGCAGTTACTCGGCTGCGGCTAATGAAAAACTGTTTTTT

size: once
V: TRBV9
D: .
length: 12
J: TRBJ1-5
CDR3: CAANYRVEPQHF
DNA: TGTGCCGCCAACTACAGGGTGGAGCCCCAGCATTTT

size: .
V: TRBV18
D: .
length: 16
J: TRBJ1-1
CDR3: CASSPGVLNKDGEAFF
DNA: TGTGCCAGCTCACCCGGGGTTTTGAATAAGGATGGTGAAGCTTTCTTT

size: .
V: TRBV6-2/TRBV6-3
D: TRBD1
length: 16
J: TRBJ2-2
CDR3: CASSQFTGGESGELFF
DNA: TGTGCCAGCAGCCAATTCACAGGGGGCGAGTCCGGGGAGCTGTTTTTT

size: few
V: TRBV5-1
D: .
length: 16
J: TRBJ2-3
CDR3: CASSLSGGIRTDTQYF
DNA: TGCGCCAGCAGCTTGTCGGGGGGCATACGGACAGATACGCAGTATTTT

size: once
V: TRBV19
D: .
length: 13
J: TRBJ2-3
CDR3: CASKPPGRDTQYF
DNA: TGTGCCAGTAAACCTCCCGGGAGAGATACGCAGTATTTT

size: .
V: TRBV7-9
D: TRBD2
length: 14
J: TRBJ2-7
CDR3: CASSLKREGHEQYF
DNA: TGTGCCAGCAGCTTAAAGCGGGAGGGTCACGAGCAGTACTTC

size: .
V: TRBV9
D: .
length: 16
J: TRBJ2-6
CDR3: CASSVTSPTGANVLTF
DNA: TGTGCCAGCAGCGTCACTAGTCCAACTGGGGCCAACGTCCTGACTTTC

size: .
V: TRBV2
D: TRBD2
length: 15
J: TRBJ2-1
CDR3: CASRGSGSKIDEQFF
DNA: TGTGCCAGCAGGGGTAGCGGGAGCAAAATCGATGAGCAGTTCTTC

size: .
V: TRBV5-4
D: TRBD2
length: 17
J: TRBJ2-7
CDR3: CASSSGTSGGALREQYF
DNA: TGTGCCAGCAGCTCCGGGACTAGCGGGGGTGCCCTCCGCGAGCAGTACTTC

size: once
V: TRBV19
D: .
length: 12
J: TRBJ2-2
CDR3: CASSYGAGELFF
DNA: TGTGCCAGTAGCTACGGAGCCGGGGAGCTGTTTTTT

size: .
V: TRBV11-1
D: .
length: 15
J: TRBJ2-3
CDR3: CASSFSSGSTDTQYF
DNA: TGTGCCAGCAGCTTTTCGAGCGGAAGCACAGATACGCAGTATTTT

size: .
V: TRBV29-1
D: TRBD2
length: 14
J: TRBJ2-1
CDR3: CSVDPGLGWNEQFF
DNA: TGCAGCGTTGACCCCGGACTAGGATGGAATGAGCAGTTCTTC

size: few
V: TRBV5-5
D: .
length: 13
J: TRBJ1-6
CDR3: CASSFPGDGPLHF
DNA: TGTGCCAGCAGCTTCCCAGGGGACGGGCCCCTCCACTTT

size: .
V: TRBV24-1
D: TRBD1
length: 19
J: TRBJ1-5
CDR3: CATSIKDRALSWSNQPQHF
DNA: TGTGCCACCAGTATTAAAGACAGGGCCCTTTCTTGGAGCAATCAGCCCCAGCATTTT

size: once
V: TRBV10-2
D: TRBD2
length: 11
J: TRBJ2-1
CDR3: CATQRGREQFF
DNA: TGCGCCACCCAGCGGGGTAGGGAGCAGTTCTTC

size: once
V: TRBV4-3
D: .
length: 13
J: TRBJ1-1
CDR3: CASSQDLHTEAFF
DNA: TGCGCCAGCAGCCAAGATCTCCACACTGAAGCTTTCTTT

size: .
V: TRBV6-5
D: TRBD1
length: 12
J: TRBJ2-7
CDR3: CASRTGGYEQYF
DNA: TGTGCCAGCAGGACAGGGGGCTACGAGCAGTACTTC

size: .
V: TRBV2
D: .
length: 15
J: TRBJ1-2
CDR3: CASSDLQGSNYGYTF
DNA: TGTGCCAGCAGTGACCTACAGGGCTCTAACTATGGCTACACCTTC

size: once
V: TRBV11-2
D: TRBD1
length: 15
J: TRBJ1-1
CDR3: CASSPRTGPNTEAFF
DNA: TGTGCCAGCAGCCCGCGGACAGGGCCGAACACTGAAGCTTTCTTT

size: .
V: TRBV19
D: TRBD2
length: 15
J: TRBJ2-1
CDR3: CASSMLAGDRGEQFF
DNA: TGTGCCAGTAGTATGTTAGCGGGAGATAGGGGTGAGCAGTTCTTC

size: .
V: TRBV28
D: .
length: 14
J: TRBJ2-7
CDR3: CASSPSDRVYEQYF
DNA: TGTGCCAGCAGTCCCAGCGACCGGGTCTACGAGCAGTACTTC